This T cell receptor (beta chain) originates from a study of regulatory T cells in long-lasting Graves disease. Study details: The study counted Graves' disease as persistent given over 5 years of antithyroid drugs and positive TSH receptor antibodies. Study conclusions and caveats: Only a small sample size was used, which may have cut accuracy.

For this clonotype: Its antigen is undetermined.

Investigators prepared the TCR beta libraries by applying iRepertoire HTBI primers and Arm-PCR of CDR3 regions. Study processing details: The study identified roughly 59 TRBV and about 13 TRBJ segments across samples. TCRdb processed the multiplex PCR reads anew with MiXCR; each CDR3 protein has one entry. V and J calls and clone size were set by TCRdb, not the authors. The sample gives 400,000 to 500,000 distinct CDR3 sequences, roughly 23% of which show up once; around 15% is in the top ten. Noted time point: persistent/refractory GD, antithyroid drugs over 5 years with positive TRAb. The TCR library used RNA extracted from PBMCs. American Thyroid Association guidelines were used to diagnose Graves' disease. The source material was peripheral blood mononuclear cells (PBMCs), sampled when the disease was refractory, from a patient treated with antithyroid drugs. The sequence came from a female donor with Graves disease.

CDR3 loop: CASSPGGTLSSYEQYF. CDR3 nucleotide sequence: TGTGCCAGCTCGCCGGGGGGGACTCTCAGCTCCTACGAGCAGTACTTC. The chain employs TRBV18 and TRBJ2-7; 8 nucleotides agree with TRBD2. Germline lookup yields CDR1 KGHSH and CDR2 LQKENI. The CDR3 runs to 16 residues. V gave up 6 bases and J gave up 0 bases; unmatched junction bases: 10.